This TCR beta chain was sequenced during a study of CD8 T cells in ankylosing spondylitis. Points from the study as a whole: The study identified a TCR beta motif of fewer than 10 highly homologous variants that appeared characteristic of ankylosing spondylitis blood. Reportedly, significant enrichment of disease-linked clones occurred in matched ankylosing spondylitis synovial fluid.

This clonotype was seen a handful of times. The antigen remains unidentified. From the 5' RACE reads, TCRdb called clonotypes with MiXCR, one entry per CDR3 protein. Of 350,000 or so distinct CDR3 sequences in the sample, 11% were seen once. The V end lost 0 bases, the J end lost 5 bases, and 14 bases lay between the germline ends. The germline gives CDR1 SEHNR, CDR2 FQNEAQ (reference sequence). CDR3 length equals 15 residues. The specimen was blood, either unsorted or a sorted T cell fraction (not recorded which). This chain links TRBV7-9 with TRBJ2-7, with D unresolved. This sequence was found in a female donor with ankylosing spondylitis or in good health (not recorded which). The CDR3 nucleotides are TGTGCCAGCAGCTTAGCGCTCGGTTTTGGCGACGAGCAGTACTTC. It specifies CASSLALGFGDEQYF.